Presented here are 20 T cell receptor beta chains from one specimen sequenced in a study of T cell responses to AZD1222 COVID-19 vaccine. Produced via immunoSEQ multiplex PCR; TCRdb's table is partial and in-frame only. The sample records roughly 120,000 clones, about 90% being singletons. The material was peripheral blood, obtained on day 0 of AZD1222 vaccination. The receptors here all came from an adult in good health.

The chain joins TRBV28 to TRBJ1-1; 8 bases fit TRBD1. From germline, CDR1 is MDHEN and CDR2 SYDVKM. V was clipped by 5 bases and J by 4 bases; unmatched bases: 6. This CDR3 region has 14 residues. The CDR3 nucleotides are TGTGCCAGCAGTACCGGACAGGGCCGCACTGAAGCTTTCTTT. It yields the protein CASSTGQGRTEAFF. The complete variable domain, with remaining parts taken from reference TRBV28 and TRBJ1-1, reads DVKVTQSSRYLVKRTGEKVFLECVQDMDHENMFWYRQDPGLGLRLIYFSYDVKMKEKGDIPEGYSVSREKKERFSLILESASTNQTSMYLCASSTGQGRTEAFFGQGTRLTVV.

This clone showed up just a few times. This chain connects TRBV12-3 or TRBV12-4 to TRBJ2-3; D is unclear. The germline V and J ends were trimmed by 4 bases and 5 bases, with 4 bases remaining between them. CDR3 length: 11 amino acids. The CDR3: CASSWEDTQYF. DNA of the CDR3: TGTGCCAGCAGTTGGGAAGATACGCAGTATTTT.

This clone was picked up one time. The chain is built from TRBV7-9 and TRBJ2-7; TRBD1 matches at 7 bases. J was trimmed by 4 bases and V by 6 bases; bases with no gene match: 12. This CDR3 is 15 amino acids long. The germline gives CDR1 SEHNR, CDR2 FQNEAQ (reference sequence). CDR3 DNA sequence: TGTGCCAGCAGGCTGGGCCCGGACAGGCTTTACGAGCAGTACTTC. Encoded protein: CASRLGPDRLYEQYF.

The chain joins TRBV30 to TRBJ2-2, with 7 bases fitting TRBD1. The V gene end was trimmed by 0 bases and the J gene end by 3 bases; junction bases not matched to a gene: 4. Germline V gene lookup returns CDR1 GTSNPN and CDR2 SVGIG (reference sequence). This CDR3 spans 15 amino acids. CDR3: CAWSVPDRDTGELFF. CDR3 nucleotide sequence: TGTGCCTGGAGTGTCCCCGACAGGGACACCGGGGAGCTGTTTTTT.

This chain links TRBV9 with TRBJ2-1; 11 nucleotides agree with TRBD2. Germline CDR1 reads SGDLS; CDR2 reads YYNGEE. The CDR3 is 20 amino acids. V shed 0 bases and J 1 base; nucleotides not matched to a gene: 12. The CDR3 here is CASSVGGSGRAGGSYNEQFF. The CDR3 nucleotides read TGTGCCAGCAGCGTAGGTGGTAGCGGGAGGGCCGGGGGTTCCTACAATGAGCAGTTCTTC.

In its sample, this clone was seen a few times. The chain links TRBV30 to TRBJ2-7; possibly TRBD1 for D (5 bases). Between the trimmed V and J ends, which lost 5 bases and 4 bases, there was a span of 15 bases. CDR3 length: 13 residues. Germline lookup yields CDR1 GTSNPN and CDR2 SVGIG (reference sequence). In DNA form, the CDR3 reads TGTGCCTGGGCCGGCCAGGGTCTGTACGAGCAGTACTTC. This codes for CAWAGQGLYEQYF.

This clone has only one observation. The rearrangement uses TRBV19 and TRBJ2-7; perhaps TRBD2 as D (6 bases). CDR1 is LNHDA and CDR2 is SQIVND in the germline V gene (reference sequence). The germline V and J ends were trimmed by 6 bases and 0 bases, with 15 bases remaining between them. The CDR3 is made up of 15 amino acids. This CDR3 reads CASSGGRAASYEQYF. Written as DNA, the CDR3 is TGTGCCAGTAGCGGGGGACGGGCGGCCTCCTACGAGCAGTACTTC. The full variable domain, in which reference TRBV19 and TRBJ2-7 provide the parts outside the CDR3, is DGGITQSPKYLFRKEGQNVTLSCEQNLNHDAMYWYRQDPGQGLRLIYYSQIVNDFQKGDIAEGYSVSREKKESFPLTVTSAQKNPTAFYLCASSGGRAASYEQYFGPGTRLTVT.

This chain uses TRBV5-1 with TRBJ1-2; 7 bases align to TRBD1. V shed 0 bases, J shed 1 base, and the junction held 3 bases outside the gene matches. The CDR3 length is 15 residues. The V gene's germline CDR1 is SGHRS and CDR2 YFSETQ. CDR3 sequence: CASSLAAGGNYGYTF. DNA of the CDR3: TGCGCCAGCAGCTTGGCCGCAGGGGGTAACTATGGCTACACCTTC. Complete variable domain (other parts from reference TRBV5-1 and TRBJ1-2): KAGVTQTPRYLIKTRGQQVTLSCSPISGHRSVSWYQQTPGQGLQFLFEYFSETQRNKGNFPGRFSGRQFSNSRSEMNVSTLELGDSALYLCASSLAAGGNYGYTFGSGTRLTVV.

This chain links TRBV7-2 with TRBJ2-7; TRBD1 or TRBD2 may be the D gene (6 bases each). Deletions cut 2 bases from V and 7 bases from J, with 18 bases between. The germline CDR1 and CDR2 sequences are SGHTA and FQGNSA. This CDR3 contains 15 residues. The CDR3 here is CASSLLGGASGEQYF. DNA for the CDR3: TGTGCCAGCAGCTTATTGGGGGGCGCGTCAGGGGAGCAGTACTTC.

The chain has TRBV6-5 and TRBJ1-5; tentative D call: TRBD1 (5 bases). Trimming removed 6 bases from V and 0 bases from J, with 12 bases in between. CDR3 length: 15 residues. Per the germline V gene, CDR1 is MNHEY and CDR2 is SVGAGI. The CDR3, as DNA: TGTGCCAGCAGGCCCATGACAGATAGCAATCAGCCCCAGCATTTT. It encodes CASRPMTDSNQPQHF.

To note about this clone: An end of the junction does not agree with germline; a read error may underlie this. The V gene is TRBV4-2, the J gene TRBJ2-1, with 10 positions matching TRBD2. The CDR3 spans 14 residues. The germline CDR1 and CDR2 sequences are LGHNA and YNFKEQ. CDR3 DNA: TGTGCCAGCAGCCAAGAAAAGCGGGGGGGCCCTTACCTCTTC. Protein product: CASSQEKRGGPYLF.

The chain recombines TRBV19 with TRBJ2-3; possibly TRBD2 for D (6 bases). Germline V CDR1 and CDR2: LNHDA, SQIVND (reference sequence). This CDR3 is 13 amino acids long. Trimming removed 6 bases at V and 2 bases at J, with 9 bases between. This CDR3 reads CASRPSDTDTQYF. The CDR3 DNA follows: TGTGCCAGTAGGCCTAGCGACACAGATACGCAGTATTTT.

J is TRBJ1-1 and V is TRBV6-5; TRBD1 matches at 11 bases. V shed 7 bases, J shed 6 bases, and the junction held 4 bases outside the gene matches. Per germline, CDR1 MNHEY and CDR2 SVGAGI. This CDR3 contains 13 residues. CDR3 bases: TGTGCCAGCACGGACAGGGGGCGATCTGAAGCTTTCTTT. Translated, it gives CASTDRGRSEAFF.

The J gene is TRBJ1-5, the V gene TRBV19; weak D call: TRBD1 (6 bases). This CDR3 region has 13 residues. The germline V and J ends were trimmed by 11 bases and 6 bases, with 17 bases remaining between them. Germline V gene data show CDR1 as LNHDA and CDR2 as SQIVND (reference sequence). CDR3 sequence (DNA): TGTGCCGGGGCCAGGGGATGGGGTCAGCCCCAGCATTTT. This gives the protein CAGARGWGQPQHF.

This rearrangement joins TRBV10-3 to TRBJ2-2, with D perhaps given as TRBD1 or TRBD2 (5 bases each). The V end lost 10 bases, the J end lost 3 bases, and 18 bases lay between the germline ends. The CDR3 is 15 amino acids. Germline V gives CDR1 ENHRY, CDR2 SYGVKD. CDR3 region: CATTPGTGDTGELFF. CDR3 nucleotide sequence: TGTGCCACAACTCCCGGGACGGGTGACACCGGGGAGCTGTTTTTT.

This chain uses TRBV6-2 or TRBV6-3 with TRBJ2-3; 8 bases agree with TRBD2. This CDR3 region has 13 residues. The V and J ends lost 2 bases and 13 bases, in that order; junction bases with no gene match: 8. Germline loops: CDR1 MNHEY, CDR2 SVGEGT. This CDR3 is CASSYGTGTREYF. CDR3 nucleotide sequence: TGTGCCAGCAGTTACGGAACCGGGACTAGAGAGTATTTT.

The chain has TRBV12-5 and TRBJ2-3; D is possibly TRBD2 (5 bases). CDR1 is LGHNT and CDR2 is FRNRAP in the germline V gene. Trimming cost V 6 bases and J 10 bases, with 14 bases left between them. There are 12 residues in the CDR3. This chain's CDR3 is CASGDGGLSQYF. As DNA, the CDR3 is TGTGCTAGTGGAGACGGAGGATTATCGCAGTATTTT.

In nucleotides, the CDR3 is TGTGCCAGCAATTCACAGTATAATTCACCCCTCCACTTT. Its protein is CASNSQYNSPLHF. V usage is TRBV2 and J usage is TRBJ1-6; D call uncertain. There are 13 residues in the CDR3. V gave up 7 bases and J gave up 4 bases, with 8 bases separating them. Germline V lookup: CDR1 SNHLY, CDR2 FYNNEI. Full variable domain (rest looked up from reference TRBV2 and TRBJ1-6): EPEVTQTPSHQVTQMGQEVILRCVPISNHLYFYWYRQILGQKVEFLVSFYNNEISEKSEIFDDQFSVERPDGSNFTLKIRSTKLEDSAMYFCASNSQYNSPLHFGNGTRLTVT.

The J gene is TRBJ2-7, the V gene TRBV19, with 9 bases matching TRBD1. This CDR3 is built from 15 residues. CDR1 and CDR2 (germline): LNHDA, SQIVND (reference sequence). Trimming at V came to 3 bases and at J to 3 bases, leaving 6 bases not matched to a gene. The DNA of the CDR3 is TGTGCCAGTAGTATGCCCGGGACAGGGATCTACGAGCAGTACTTC. Residues: CASSMPGTGIYEQYF. Full variable domain (outside the CDR3, taken from reference TRBV19 and TRBJ2-7): DGGITQSPKYLFRKEGQNVTLSCEQNLNHDAMYWYRQDPGQGLRLIYYSQIVNDFQKGDIAEGYSVSREKKESFPLTVTSAQKNPTAFYLCASSMPGTGIYEQYFGPGTRLTVT.

The genes are TRBV2 and TRBJ2-2; D might be TRBD1 (7 bases). Germline assignment: CDR1 SNHLY and CDR2 FYNNEI. The CDR3 runs 15 residues. V gave up 7 bases and J gave up 1 base, with 13 bases separating them. CDR3 in DNA: TGTGCCAGCACATTCCAGGGGGGGAACACCGGGGAGCTGTTTTTT. As protein: CASTFQGGNTGELFF.